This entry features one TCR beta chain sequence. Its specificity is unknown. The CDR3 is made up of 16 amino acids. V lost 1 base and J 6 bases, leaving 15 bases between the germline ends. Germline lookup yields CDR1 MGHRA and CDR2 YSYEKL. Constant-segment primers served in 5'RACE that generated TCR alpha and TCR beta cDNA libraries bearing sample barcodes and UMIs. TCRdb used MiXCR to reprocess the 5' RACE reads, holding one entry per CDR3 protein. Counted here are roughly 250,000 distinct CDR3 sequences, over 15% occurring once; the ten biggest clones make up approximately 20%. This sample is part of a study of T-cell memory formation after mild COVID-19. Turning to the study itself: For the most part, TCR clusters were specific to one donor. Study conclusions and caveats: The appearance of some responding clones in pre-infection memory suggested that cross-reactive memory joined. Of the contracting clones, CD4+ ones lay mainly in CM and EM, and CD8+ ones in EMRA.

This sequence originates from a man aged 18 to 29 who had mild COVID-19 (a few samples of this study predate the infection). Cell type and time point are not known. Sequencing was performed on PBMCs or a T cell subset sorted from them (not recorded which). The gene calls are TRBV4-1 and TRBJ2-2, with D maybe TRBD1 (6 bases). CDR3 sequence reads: CASSQVGAIKAGELFF. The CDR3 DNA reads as TGCGCCAGCAGCCAAGTGGGGGCGATCAAGGCCGGGGAGCTGTTTTTT.